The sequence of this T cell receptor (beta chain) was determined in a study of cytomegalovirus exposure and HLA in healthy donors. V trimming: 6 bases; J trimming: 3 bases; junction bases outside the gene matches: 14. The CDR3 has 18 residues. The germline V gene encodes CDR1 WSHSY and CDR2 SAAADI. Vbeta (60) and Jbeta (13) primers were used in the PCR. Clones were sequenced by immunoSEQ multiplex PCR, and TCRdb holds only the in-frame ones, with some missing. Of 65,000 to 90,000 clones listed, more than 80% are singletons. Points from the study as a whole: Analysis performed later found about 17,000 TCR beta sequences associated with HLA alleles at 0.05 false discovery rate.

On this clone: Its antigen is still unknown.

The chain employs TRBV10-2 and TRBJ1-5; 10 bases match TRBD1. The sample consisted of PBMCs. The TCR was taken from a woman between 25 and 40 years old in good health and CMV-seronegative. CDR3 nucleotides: TGCGCCAGCAGAGACGACAGGGGGCCCCGTCCCTTCAATCAGCCCCAGCATTTT. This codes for CASRDDRGPRPFNQPQHF.